A selection of T cell receptor beta chains follows, all from one sample in a study of control samples from healthy donors and cancer patients. Measured with immunoSEQ multiplex PCR; TCRdb has only the in-frame clones, and not every one. The table records 210,000 or so clones, around 93% of them present only once. The specimen sequenced was blood. These TCRs come from a man aged 30 to 39 in good health. CDR3s include the opening cysteine and the closing phenylalanine or tryptophan. D genes are given only for firm matches. Expanded clones get a size class; other rows say once, few or many, or leave the size out.

TRBD1,TRBJ2-7,.,TRBV25-1,TGTGCCAGCAGTGGGGGACAGGGATCCTACGAGCAGTACTTC,CASSGGQGSYEQYF
.,TRBJ1-5,.,TRBV6-5,TGTGCCAGCAGTTACTCATATAGTAGCAATCAGCCCCAGCATTTT,CASSYSYSSNQPQHF
.,TRBJ2-7,.,TRBV11-2,TGTGCCAGCAGTTTCACGGACAGTTCCTACGAGCAGTACTTC,CASSFTDSSYEQYF
TRBD1,TRBJ2-7,.,TRBV13,TGTGCCAGCAGTTTCGGACAGGGGGCAAGTGAGCAGTACTTC,CASSFGQGASEQYF
.,TRBJ1-1,.,TRBV2,TGTGCCAGCAGTAAGCCGGGACGAAACATGAACACTGAAGCTTTCTTT,CASSKPGRNMNTEAFF
.,TRBJ1-4,.,TRBV7-9,TGTGCCAGCAGCTTAGGGACAGCTAATGAAAAACTGTTTTTT,CASSLGTANEKLFF
TRBD1,TRBJ1-2,.,TRBV2,TGTGCCAGCAGTGAAGGGACAGGGATAGGCTATGGCTACACCTTC,CASSEGTGIGYGYTF
TRBD2,TRBJ2-3,few,TRBV6-5,TGTGCCAGCAGGTTGGGACTAGCGGGGGCCTTCTTCTTT,CASRLGLAGAFFF
TRBD2,TRBJ2-1,.,TRBV7-2,TGTGCCAGCAGCTTAGGACTAGCGGGAGGGGATGAGCAGTTCTTC,CASSLGLAGGDEQFF
TRBD1,TRBJ1-6,.,TRBV14,TGTGCCAGCAGCCTGGACAGGGGGCTAGGTAGTGGATCACCCCTCCACTTT,CASSLDRGLGSGSPLHF
.,TRBJ2-3,.,TRBV19,TGTGCCAGTAGTATCGGAGATACGCAGTATTTT,CASSIGDTQYF
.,TRBJ1-4,once,TRBV9,TGTGCCAGCAGCGCAGCGCCGGGACTCCACCTGTTTTTT,CASSAAPGLHLFF
TRBD1,TRBJ1-2,.,TRBV6-1,TGTGCCAGCAGTGAAGGGACAGGCGGTAATGGCTACACCTTC,CASSEGTGGNGYTF
.,TRBJ2-2,.,TRBV5-1,TGCGCCAGCACTGGGGACGGCAATGTTTTGTCCGGGGAGCTGTTTTTT,CASTGDGNVLSGELFF
.,TRBJ2-7,once,TRBV27,TGTGCCAGCAGTTTAGAGACCCGACCTCACTACGAGCAGTACTTC,CASSLETRPHYEQYF
TRBD2,TRBJ2-7,.,TRBV3-1/TRBV3-2,TGTGCCAGCAGCACGTTGGCGGGGGGGCGCGAGCAGTACTTC,CASSTLAGGREQYF
.,TRBJ2-7,.,TRBV7-9,TGTGCCAGCAGCCAGGGTTCAGGCTCCTACGAGCAGTACTTC,CASSQGSGSYEQYF
.,TRBJ1-6,.,TRBV2,TGTGCCAGCGGAGGGGAGTGGGGTAATTCACCCCTCCACTTT,CASGGEWGNSPLHF
TRBD1,TRBJ2-7,.,TRBV10-3,TGTGCCATCAGAGGACAGGGGAGGAACGAGCAGTACTTC,CAIRGQGRNEQYF
.,TRBJ1-6,.,TRBV28,TGTGCCAGCAGTACAACTTCACCCCTCCACTTT,CASSTTSPLHF
TRBD1,TRBJ1-1,once,TRBV7-9,TGTGCCAGCAGCTTAGAGGACAGGGGACTATCTGAAGCTTTCTTT,CASSLEDRGLSEAFF
TRBD1,TRBJ1-4,.,TRBV5-1,TGCGCCAGCAGCTCTGGACAGGGCAATGAAAAACTGTTTTTT,CASSSGQGNEKLFF
.,TRBJ2-7,.,TRBV2,TGTGCCAGCAGCAGACAGGTAAACTACGAGCAGTACTTC,CASSRQVNYEQYF
TRBD1,TRBJ1-6,.,TRBV19,TGTGCCAGTAGTATACAAGGGGGCAGCTCCTATAATTCACCCCTCCACTTT,CASSIQGGSSYNSPLHF
.,TRBJ1-2,.,TRBV9,TGTGCCAGCAGCGTACTTCTTGGAGGAGGTGGCTACACCTTC,CASSVLLGGGGYTF
.,TRBJ1-1,.,TRBV6-6,TGTGCCAGCAGCCCCGCGGGCAAGAACACTGAAGCTTTCTTT,CASSPAGKNTEAFF
.,TRBJ2-7,.,TRBV28,TGTGCCAGCAGACAAGGAGGGGTGACGCAGTACTTC,CASRQGGVTQYF
.,TRBJ2-3,.,TRBV6-4,TGTGCCAGCAGTGACTCTGGGGGGCCAAACACAGATACGCAGTATTTT,CASSDSGGPNTDTQYF
.,TRBJ1-3,.,TRBV4-2,TGTGCCAGCAGCCTAGAATGGACGCCCGGGACTCTCTCTGGAAACACCATATATTTT,CASSLEWTPGTLSGNTIYF
TRBD1,TRBJ2-1,once,TRBV5-4,TGTGCCAGCAGCCCGGGACAGGGGAATGAGCAGTTCTTC,CASSPGQGNEQFF
.,TRBJ1-2,.,TRBV9,TGTGCCAGCAGCGTAGCAGGGCCCTCTGGCTACACCTTC,CASSVAGPSGYTF
TRBD1,TRBJ1-5,.,TRBV7-9,TGTGCCAGCAGTCGGACAGGGAATAATCAGCCCCAGCATTTT,CASSRTGNNQPQHF
.,TRBJ1-1,.,TRBV15,TGTGCCACCAGCCTAGGACGGAACACTGAAGCTTTCTTT,CATSLGRNTEAFF
.,TRBJ1-1,.,TRBV19,TGTGCCAGTAGTCCCCGCCCGGGGGCGAACACTGAAGCTTTCTTT,CASSPRPGANTEAFF
TRBD1,TRBJ1-6,.,TRBV4-1,TGCGCCAGCAGCCAAGATAGCCCAGACAGGGGTAACCTTTATTTGAATTCACCCCTCCACTTT,CASSQDSPDRGNLYLNSPLHF